One and the same sample provided the 13 T cell receptor beta chains below, sequenced in a study of human thymus T cells. Sequenced by immunoSEQ multiplex PCR; TCRdb stores in-frame clones only, minus some. The sample records around 70,000 clones, over 85% being singletons. The study used thymus tissue resected during corrective heart surgery. Sequenced sample: thymus tissue. These receptors were taken from a girl less than two years old with a congenital heart defect but otherwise immunologically healthy.

The table lists this clone with a count of one. The rearrangement joins TRBV15 to TRBJ2-7; 9 bases match TRBD2. Trimming cost V 1 base and J 3 bases; bases outside gene matches: 10. CDR3 length equals 17 residues. Germline lookup yields CDR1 LNHNV and CDR2 YYDKDF (reference sequence). The CDR3 loop is CATSRVPSGTAIYEQYF. CDR3 DNA sequence: TGTGCCACCAGCAGAGTACCTAGCGGGACGGCGATCTACGAGCAGTACTTC.

The chain employs TRBV7-2 and TRBJ1-2; D not resolved. V was clipped by 5 bases and J by 3 bases, with 22 bases between them. The CDR3 extends over 17 amino acids. Looked up from germline, CDR1 is SGHTA and CDR2 is FQGNSA. Here the CDR3 reads CASSLLGKTDGHYGYTF. CDR3 DNA: TGTGCCAGCAGCCTACTGGGGAAAACAGACGGCCACTATGGCTACACCTTC. The full variable domain, completed using reference TRBV7-2 and TRBJ1-2, is GAGVSQSPSNKVTEKGKDVELRCDPISGHTALYWYRQSLGQGLEFLIYFQGNSAPDKSGLPSDRFSAERTGGSVSTLTIQRTQQEDSAVYLCASSLLGKTDGHYGYTFGSGTRLTVV.

The CDR3 DNA is TGTGCCAGCAGCTTGTTACGACAGGGGTGGGATACGCAGTATTTT. Amino acids: CASSLLRQGWDTQYF. The chain joins TRBV5-6 to TRBJ2-3, with TRBD1 matching over 8 bases. Germline lookup yields CDR1 SGHDT and CDR2 YYEEEE. The J segment lost 6 bases and the V segment lost 1 base, leaving 7 bases of the junction unmatched. CDR3 size: 15 residues.

This chain connects TRBV14 to TRBJ2-7, with 7 bases aligning to TRBD1. Looked up from germline, CDR1 is SGHDN and CDR2 is FVKESK. With 5 bases clipped from V and 5 bases from J, the junction kept 15 bases outside the gene matches. CDR3 length equals 16 residues. For the CDR3, the DNA is TGTGCCAGCAGCGGATCCAAGTTGAAGGGGGCCAACGAGCAGTACTTC. This encodes CASSGSKLKGANEQYF.

This chain's CDR3 is CASSYWGSTDNEQFF. The CDR3 nucleotides are TGTGCCAGCAGTTACTGGGGTAGCACCGACAATGAGCAGTTCTTC. The chain has TRBV6-5 and TRBJ2-1; D is unclear. Per germline, CDR1 MNHEY and CDR2 SVGAGI. Trimming cost V 1 base and J 5 bases, with 12 bases left between them. CDR3 length equals 15 residues.

The J gene is TRBJ1-4, the V gene TRBV4-1, with D hard to call. This CDR3 has 14 residues. The germline V gene encodes CDR1 MGHRA and CDR2 YSYEKL. The V end lost 0 bases, the J end lost 8 bases, and 10 bases lay between the germline ends. The CDR3 DNA sequence: TGCGCCAGCAGCCAAGATGGAAGTAGAGAAAAACTGTTTTTT. Translated, it gives CASSQDGSREKLFF.

The CDR3 here is CASSVGGAGRADTQYF. In DNA, the CDR3 is TGTGCCAGCAGCGTAGGGGGGGCCGGGAGGGCAGATACGCAGTATTTT. The chain couples TRBV9 to TRBJ2-3; 8 bases fit TRBD2. With V trimmed by 0 bases and J by 4 bases, 7 bases remained unmatched. Looked up from germline, CDR1 is SGDLS and CDR2 is YYNGEE. The CDR3 has 16 amino acids.

The chain uses TRBV27 and TRBJ2-7, with D hard to call. CDR1 and CDR2 (germline): MNHEY, SMNVEV (reference sequence). The CDR3 is made up of 13 amino acids. The V end lost 3 bases, the J end lost 0 bases, and 6 bases lay between the germline ends. CDR3 sequence reads: CASSFRRSYEQYF. The CDR3 DNA sequence: TGTGCCAGCAGTTTCCGCCGCTCCTACGAGCAGTACTTC.

The V call is TRBV7-2, the J call TRBJ2-7; 7 bases fit TRBD2. Germline CDR1 reads SGHTA; CDR2 reads FQGNSA. Trimming removed 2 bases from V and 5 bases from J; junction bases left unmatched: 9. The CDR3 has 15 residues. CDR3 sequence (DNA): TGTGCCAGCAGCTTAATAGGGACTACCCAGGACGAGCAGTACTTC. Its translation: CASSLIGTTQDEQYF.

This sequence joins TRBV6-6 and TRBJ2-5, with 8 bases aligning to TRBD1. This CDR3 has 14 residues. Germline CDR1 is MNHNY and CDR2 is SVGAGI (reference sequence). The V gene end was trimmed by 2 bases and the J gene end by 4 bases; junction bases not matched to a gene: 3. The CDR3, as DNA: TGTGCCAGCAGTTACCTCAGGGGGCGAGAGACCCAGTACTTC. This encodes CASSYLRGRETQYF.

A word on this clone: The sample carries other DNA sequences with the same CDR3. This CDR3 is CASSQEAQIPQPQHF. Here the CDR3 DNA reads TGCGCCAGCAGCCAGGAGGCACAGATACCACAGCCCCAGCATTTT. The V and J genes are TRBV4-1 and TRBJ1-5; D ambiguous. Between the trimmed V and J ends, which lost 3 bases and 7 bases, there was a span of 16 bases. Germline lookup yields CDR1 MGHRA and CDR2 YSYEKL. This CDR3 has 15 amino acids.

Only a few counts were recorded for this clone. The rearrangement joins TRBV2 to TRBJ1-5, with TRBD1 matching 7 bases. Germline CDR1 is SNHLY and CDR2 is FYNNEI. The CDR3 is made up of 14 amino acids. Trimming cost V 4 bases and J 7 bases; bases outside gene matches: 7. The CDR3 DNA is TGTGCCAGCAGTGTTCGCCGGGACAGCCAGCCCCAGCATTTT. As protein: CASSVRRDSQPQHF. The entire variable domain, with the rest obtained from reference TRBV2 and TRBJ1-5, is as follows: EPEVTQTPSHQVTQMGQEVILRCVPISNHLYFYWYRQILGQKVEFLVSFYNNEISEKSEIFDDQFSVERPDGSNFTLKIRSTKLEDSAMYFCASSVRRDSQPQHFGDGTRLSIL.

V gene TRBV6-6 combines with J gene TRBJ2-7, with TRBD1 identical over 8 bases. This CDR3 region has 16 residues. V lost 6 bases and J lost 2; bases outside the gene matches: 12. The germline gives CDR1 MNHNY, CDR2 SVGAGI (reference sequence). Here the CDR3 DNA reads TGTGCCAGCAGCCGCCAGGTCGAACAGGGGGCCTACGAGCAGTACTTC. This gives the protein CASSRQVEQGAYEQYF.